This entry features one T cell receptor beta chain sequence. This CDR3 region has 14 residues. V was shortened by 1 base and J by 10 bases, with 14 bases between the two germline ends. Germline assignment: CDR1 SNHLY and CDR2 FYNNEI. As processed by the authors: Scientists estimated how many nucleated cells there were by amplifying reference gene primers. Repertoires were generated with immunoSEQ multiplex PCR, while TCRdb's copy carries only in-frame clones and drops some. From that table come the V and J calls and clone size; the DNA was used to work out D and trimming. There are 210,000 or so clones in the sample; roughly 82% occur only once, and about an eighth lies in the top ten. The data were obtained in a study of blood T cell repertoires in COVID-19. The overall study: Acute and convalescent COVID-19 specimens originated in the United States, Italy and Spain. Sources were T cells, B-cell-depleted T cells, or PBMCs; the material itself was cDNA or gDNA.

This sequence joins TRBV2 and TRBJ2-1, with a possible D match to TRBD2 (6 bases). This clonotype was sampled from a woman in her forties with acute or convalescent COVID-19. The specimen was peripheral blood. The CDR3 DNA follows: TGTGCCAGCAGTGAAGGCGTCGGCGGGAACGAGCAGTTCTTC. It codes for CASSEGVGGNEQFF.